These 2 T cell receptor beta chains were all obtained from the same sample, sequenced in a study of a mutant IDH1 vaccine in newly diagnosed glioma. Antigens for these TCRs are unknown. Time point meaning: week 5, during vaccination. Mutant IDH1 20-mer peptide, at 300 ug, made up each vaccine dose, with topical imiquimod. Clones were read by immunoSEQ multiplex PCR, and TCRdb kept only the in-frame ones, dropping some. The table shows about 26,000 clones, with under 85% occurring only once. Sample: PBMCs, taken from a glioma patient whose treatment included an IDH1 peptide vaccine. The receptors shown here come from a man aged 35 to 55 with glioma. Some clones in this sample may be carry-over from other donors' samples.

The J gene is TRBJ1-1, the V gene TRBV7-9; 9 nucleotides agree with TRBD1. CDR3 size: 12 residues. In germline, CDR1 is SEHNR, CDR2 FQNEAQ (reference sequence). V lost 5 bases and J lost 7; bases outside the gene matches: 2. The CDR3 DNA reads TGTGCCAGCAGCCGGGACAGGGTTGAAGCTTTCTTT. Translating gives CASSRDRVEAFF. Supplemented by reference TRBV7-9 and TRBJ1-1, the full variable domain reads DTGVSQNPRHKITKRGQNVTFRCDPISEHNRLYWYRQTLGQGPEFLTYFQNEAQLEKSRLLSDRFSAERPKGSFSTLEIQRTEQGDSAMYLCASSRDRVEAFFGQGTRLTVV.

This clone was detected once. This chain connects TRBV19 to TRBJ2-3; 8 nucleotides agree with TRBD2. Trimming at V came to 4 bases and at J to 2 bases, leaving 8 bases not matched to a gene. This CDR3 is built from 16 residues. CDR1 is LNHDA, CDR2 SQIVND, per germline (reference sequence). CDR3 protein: CASSRAGGRNTDTQYF. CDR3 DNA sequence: TGTGCCAGTAGTAGGGCGGGGGGCCGGAACACAGATACGCAGTATTTT.